This T cell receptor (beta chain) was recovered during a study of T cells in Graves' hyperthyroidism and ophthalmopathy. Turning to this clonotype: The antigen remains undetermined.

Regions amplified from RNA transcripts were the TCR beta CDR3 regions. Initially, a first-round RT-PCR of the TCR CDR3 employed the HTBI primer set. TCRdb fed the multiplex PCR reads into MiXCR, producing one record per CDR3 protein. Of 480,000 or so distinct CDR3 sequences listed, approximately 49% are singletons. Study results and caveats: Ophthalmopathy cases were set apart from stable hyperthyroidism by a 13 V-J model.

CDR1 is LNHDA, CDR2 SQIVND, per germline (reference sequence). This CDR3 has 11 residues. This sequence originates from an adult woman with Graves' disease, either hyperthyroidism or ophthalmopathy (not recorded which). Sample: peripheral blood or thyroid tissue (not recorded which). The V and J genes are TRBV19 and TRBJ2-5; the match to TRBD2 covers 11 bases. CDR3 nucleotides: TGTGCTGGGACTAGCGGACAGACCCAGTACTTC. It specifies CAGTSGQTQYF.